The next 23 T cell receptor beta chains were all read from a single sample in a study of PD-1 blockade in mismatch repair-deficient tumors. Produced via immunoSEQ multiplex PCR; TCRdb's table is partial and in-frame only. The table records approximately 80,000 clones, roughly 80% of them present only once. Here the sequenced sample was peripheral blood, taken 44 weeks after starting pembrolizumab. Source of these receptors: an adult with mismatch repair-deficient cancer.

This chain uses TRBV7-9 with TRBJ2-7; no clear D gene. Germline CDR1 reads SEHNR; CDR2 reads FQNEAQ (reference sequence). CDR3 length: 18 residues. Trimming took 5 bases from V and 0 from J, leaving 23 bases between them. The CDR3 sequence is CASSPSPPRSTNSYEQYF. CDR3 nucleotides: TGTGCCAGCAGCCCCAGCCCCCCAAGGTCCACAAACTCCTACGAGCAGTACTTC.

This clone was picked up one time. The V call is TRBV6-5, the J call TRBJ2-2; D perhaps matches TRBD2 (5 bases). Germline CDR1 and CDR2: MNHEY and SVGAGI. With 7 bases removed from V and 4 bases from J, the gap between germline ends came to 16 bases. This CDR3 comprises 15 residues. The CDR3 DNA reads TGTGCCAGCAACGAGGGTTTAGGTGGCACCGGGGAGCTGTTTTTT. Translated: CASNEGLGGTGELFF.

The count of this clone is one. The rearrangement links TRBV29-1 to TRBJ1-1, with a tentative D call TRBD1 (5 bases). CDR1 and CDR2 from the germline V gene are SQVTM and ANQGSEA. Trimming shortened V by 6 bases and J by 7 bases, and 12 bases separated the two germline ends. The CDR3 loop spans 11 amino acids. The CDR3 DNA follows: TGCAGCGTCGCGACAGCCTATGAAGCTTTCTTT. This gives the protein CSVATAYEAFF.

This clone has a handful of counts. This chain joins TRBV28 and TRBJ1-5, with D possibly TRBD1 on 6 matching bases. CDR1 is MDHEN and CDR2 is SYDVKM in the germline V gene. This CDR3 spans 14 amino acids. V lost 7 bases and J lost 0, with 10 bases in between. CDR3 DNA sequence: TGTGCCAGCACCCAAGGGGGTAGCAATCAGCCCCAGCATTTT. This encodes CASTQGGSNQPQHF.

The table lists this clone with a count of one. V usage is TRBV7-2 and J usage is TRBJ2-4; 7 bases fit TRBD1. The CDR3 spans 12 residues. The germline V gene encodes CDR1 SGHTA and CDR2 FQGNSA. With 4 bases clipped from V and 12 bases from J, the junction kept 6 bases outside the gene matches. CDR3 nucleotides: TGTGCCAGCAGCTCGACCGGGACAGCTCAGTACTTC. Residues: CASSSTGTAQYF.

The gene calls are TRBV5-8 and TRBJ1-1; D might be TRBD1 (5 bases). This CDR3 is 16 amino acids long. The germline gives CDR1 SGHTS, CDR2 YDEGEE. V was cut by 3 bases and J by 7 bases, with 22 bases left in between. This CDR3 is CASSSRRGGVRSEAFF. The CDR3 region has the DNA TGTGCCAGCAGCTCGCGCCGGGGGGGGGTCCGAAGTGAAGCTTTCTTT.

The V gene is TRBV6-1, the J gene TRBJ1-1; the match to TRBD1 covers 8 bases. From germline, CDR1 is MNHNS and CDR2 SASEGT. This CDR3 has 14 residues. With V trimmed by 4 bases and J by 4 bases, 5 bases remained unmatched. CDR3 in DNA: TGTGCCAGCAGTGGGGACAGGTACGGCACTGAAGCTTTCTTT. It translates to CASSGDRYGTEAFF.

This clone was counted only a few times. This chain uses TRBV5-4 with TRBJ1-1; no clear D. The germline gives CDR1 SGHNT, CDR2 YYREEE (reference sequence). V was pared by 5 bases and J by 3 bases, with 8 bases between. The CDR3 is 12 amino acids. CDR3: CASRGPDTEAFF. In nucleotides, the CDR3 is TGTGCCAGCAGAGGCCCCGACACTGAAGCTTTCTTT.

V gene TRBV7-6 combines with J gene TRBJ2-1, with 14 bases matching TRBD2. This CDR3 region has 17 residues. The V and J ends lost 5 bases and 10 bases, in that order; junction bases with no gene match: 13. Germline values: CDR1 SGHVS, CDR2 FNYEAQ. DNA of the CDR3: TGTGCCAGCAGCCCCGCGGGAGGACTAGCGGGAGGACGCGAGCAGTTCTTC. It specifies CASSPAGGLAGGREQFF.

The rearrangement uses TRBV9 and TRBJ1-2, with D hard to call. The CDR3 sequence is 16 residues long. The germline V gene encodes CDR1 SGDLS and CDR2 YYNGEE. The V gene lost 0 bases and the J gene lost 0 bases, with 12 bases spanning the gap. CDR3 sequence: CASSVAGYSTNYGYTF. The CDR3, as DNA: TGTGCCAGCAGCGTAGCTGGTTACAGCACTAACTATGGCTACACCTTC.

The V and J genes are TRBV10-3 and TRBJ2-7; D gene ambiguous. Germline V CDR1 and CDR2: ENHRY, SYGVKD. This CDR3 is built from 12 residues. Trimming cost V 7 bases and J 1 base, with 8 bases left between them. The CDR3, as DNA: TGTGCCATCAAGGCTGGTTCCTACGAGCAGTACTTC. Translated: CAIKAGSYEQYF.

The J gene is TRBJ1-3, the V gene TRBV19; weak D call: TRBD1 (5 bases). The V gene lost 7 bases and the J gene lost 0 bases, with 10 bases spanning the gap. This CDR3 spans 14 amino acids. The germline gives CDR1 LNHDA, CDR2 SQIVND (reference sequence). The CDR3 nucleotides read TGTGCCAGTACCCTAGGGGACTCTGGAAACACCATATATTTT. Protein sequence: CASTLGDSGNTIYF.

The genes are TRBV7-9 and TRBJ2-7; possibly TRBD1 for D (5 bases). This CDR3 comprises 14 residues. Germline CDR1 is SEHNR and CDR2 is FQNEAQ (reference sequence). V shed 5 bases and J shed 5 bases, with 16 bases lying between them. The chain's CDR3 is CASSAAQGFNEQYF. CDR3 sequence (DNA): TGTGCCAGCAGCGCCGCCCAGGGATTCAACGAGCAGTACTTC.

This chain connects TRBV9 to TRBJ1-1; 9 bases agree with TRBD1. The CDR3 spans 15 residues. CDR1 is SGDLS, CDR2 YYNGEE, per germline. The J segment lost 4 bases and the V segment lost 1 base, leaving 5 bases of the junction unmatched. DNA of the CDR3: TGTGCCAGCAGCGTACACCCGGGACAGGGCACTGAAGCTTTCTTT. Protein sequence: CASSVHPGQGTEAFF.

The J gene is TRBJ2-7, the V gene TRBV19, with D uncertain. Per germline, CDR1 LNHDA and CDR2 SQIVND (reference sequence). This CDR3 has 15 amino acids. Trimming cost V 3 bases and J 6 bases, with 18 bases left between them. The CDR3 region is CASSMRTHAGGEQYF. The CDR3 DNA follows: TGTGCCAGTAGTATGCGGACCCACGCTGGTGGCGAGCAGTACTTC.

The chain recombines TRBV6-1 with TRBJ2-3, with TRBD2 matching over 9 bases. Germline V lookup: CDR1 MNHNS, CDR2 SASEGT. V lost 6 bases to trimming and J lost 4 bases; unmatched junction nucleotides: 8. CDR3 size: 15 residues. CDR3 bases: TGTGCCAGCAGGTCAGCGGGAGGTGGGTCAGATACGCAGTATTTT. Translated: CASRSAGGGSDTQYF.

This chain links TRBV29-1 with TRBJ2-7, with 12 bases fitting TRBD1. Per the germline V gene, CDR1 is SQVTM and CDR2 is ANQGSEA. The CDR3 contains 14 residues. The ends lost 8 bases at V and 4 bases at J; junction bases unmatched: 9. CDR3 coding DNA: TGCAGCCCCCTCCAGGGACAGGGGGCTTACGAGCAGTACTTC. Protein sequence: CSPLQGQGAYEQYF.

The genes are TRBV2 and TRBJ1-3; 11 nucleotides agree with TRBD1. The CDR3 contains 15 residues. Germline V gene data show CDR1 as SNHLY and CDR2 as FYNNEI. V dropped 6 bases and J dropped 3; count of bases not matched to a gene: 4. The CDR3 DNA reads as TGTGCCAGCAGCCGGGACAGGGGGAATGGAAACACCATATATTTT. Encoded protein: CASSRDRGNGNTIYF. Full variable domain (remainder filled in from reference TRBV2 and TRBJ1-3): EPEVTQTPSHQVTQMGQEVILRCVPISNHLYFYWYRQILGQKVEFLVSFYNNEISEKSEIFDDQFSVERPDGSNFTLKIRSTKLEDSAMYFCASSRDRGNGNTIYFGEGSWLTVV.

The chain uses TRBV7-9 and TRBJ2-1; 8 bases map to TRBD1. The CDR3 contains 14 residues. The V gene end was trimmed by 2 bases and the J gene end by 9 bases; junction bases not matched to a gene: 6. CDR1 SEHNR and CDR2 FQNEAQ come from the germline V gene (reference sequence). The CDR3 sequence is CASSLSHRGTEQFF. CDR3 sequence (DNA): TGTGCCAGCAGCTTAAGTCACAGGGGGACTGAGCAGTTCTTC. Drawing the rest from reference TRBV7-9 and TRBJ2-1, the complete variable domain is DTGVSQNPRHKITKRGQNVTFRCDPISEHNRLYWYRQTLGQGPEFLTYFQNEAQLEKSRLLSDRFSAERPKGSFSTLEIQRTEQGDSAMYLCASSLSHRGTEQFFGPGTRLTVL.

The V and J genes are TRBV11-2 and TRBJ2-7; 10 nucleotides align to TRBD2. Germline CDR1 reads SGHAT; CDR2 reads FQNNGV. V lost 6 bases, J lost 1 base, and 6 bases stayed unmatched. The CDR3 has 15 amino acids. CDR3 residues: CASSPGTSASYEQYF. CDR3 nucleotides: TGTGCCAGCAGTCCCGGGACTAGCGCTTCCTACGAGCAGTACTTC.

CDR3 amino acids: CASSLGGMRQKKAFF. The CDR3 coding sequence is TGTGCCAGCAGCTTGGGGGGAATGAGACAAAAAAAAGCTTTCTTT. The chain is built from TRBV5-4 and TRBJ1-1; D not certain. CDR1 and CDR2 (germline): SGHNT, YYREEE (reference sequence). Trimming pared 0 bases from V and 9 bases from J, leaving 18 bases between. There are 15 residues in the CDR3.

The table lists this clone with a few counts. V is TRBV14 and J is TRBJ2-7; possibly TRBD1 for D (6 bases). The CDR3 is 15 residues long. The V end was cut by 3 bases, the J end by 5 bases, with 17 bases between. Germline-derived CDR1 and CDR2 are SGHDN and FVKESK. Written as DNA, the CDR3 is TGTGCCAGCAGCCACCGAACGGGACATCGGGACGAGCAGTACTTC. Its translation is CASSHRTGHRDEQYF. The full variable domain, with the rest looked up from reference TRBV14 and TRBJ2-7, is EAGVTQFPSHSVIEKGQTVTLRCDPISGHDNLYWYRRVMGKEIKFLLHFVKESKQDESGMPNNRFLAERTGGTYSTLKVQPAELEDSGVYFCASSHRTGHRDEQYFGPGTRLTVT.

This chain connects TRBV10-3 to TRBJ1-2; D ambiguous. Germline CDR1 reads ENHRY; CDR2 reads SYGVKD. CDR3 size: 13 residues. V was trimmed by 7 bases and J by 3 bases, leaving 12 bases between them. The CDR3 nucleotides are TGTGCCATCATGTCCGGACGGGACTATGGCTACACCTTC. Its protein product is CAIMSGRDYGYTF.